This passage covers 19 T cell receptor beta chains from one sample sequenced in a study of cytomegalovirus exposure and HLA in healthy donors. Sequenced by immunoSEQ multiplex PCR; TCRdb stores in-frame clones only, minus some. The table shows some 310,000 clones, with roughly 88% occurring only once. The sequenced material came from PBMCs. The receptor set was obtained from a man in his thirties or forties in good health and CMV-seronegative.

The chain combines TRBV2 with TRBJ1-5; D possibly corresponds to TRBD1 (5 bases). V lost 6 bases and J lost 2, with 14 bases in between. CDR1 SNHLY and CDR2 FYNNEI come from the germline V gene. CDR3 length equals 15 residues. The CDR3 DNA reads TGTGCCAGCAGCTGGGGGGAGCACCGCAATCAGCCCCAGCATTTT. Translated: CASSWGEHRNQPQHF.

The chain couples TRBV9 to TRBJ2-2; 8 bases map to TRBD2. V gave up 4 bases and J gave up 4 bases; unmatched junction bases: 15. The CDR3 extends over 18 amino acids. Germline lookup yields CDR1 SGDLS and CDR2 YYNGEE. This CDR3 reads CASSPSSSGGGFTGELFF. The CDR3 bases are TGTGCCAGCAGCCCCAGCTCCTCCGGGGGGGGATTCACCGGGGAGCTGTTTTTT.

The V and J genes are TRBV18 and TRBJ2-5; 9 bases line up with TRBD1. The CDR3 covers 15 residues. In germline, CDR1 is KGHSH, CDR2 LQKENI. With 2 bases clipped from V and 2 bases from J, the junction kept 3 bases outside the gene matches. CDR3 loop: CASSPWDREQETQYF. CDR3 in DNA: TGTGCCAGCTCACCATGGGACAGGGAGCAAGAGACCCAGTACTTC.

The V gene is TRBV7-9, the J gene TRBJ2-2, with 10 nucleotides matching TRBD1. The V gene's germline CDR1 is SEHNR and CDR2 FQNEAQ (reference sequence). The V gene end was trimmed by 3 bases and the J gene end by 1 base; junction bases not matched to a gene: 8. The CDR3 is 18 residues long. The CDR3 is CASSFLGQGRWNTGELFF. CDR3 nucleotides: TGTGCCAGCAGCTTTTTGGGACAGGGGAGGTGGAACACCGGGGAGCTGTTTTTT.

The chain has TRBV15 and TRBJ1-4; D is ambiguous. With 1 base removed from V and 0 bases from J, the gap between germline ends came to 9 bases. The germline V gene has CDR1 LNHNV and CDR2 YYDKDF (reference sequence). CDR3 length equals 16 residues. The CDR3 DNA reads as TGTGCCACCAGCAGAGTCCTAATAGCAACTAATGAAAAACTGTTTTTT. Translation: CATSRVLIATNEKLFF.

A single count supports this clone. CDR3 in amino acids: CASSLNPRAGHNEQFF. CDR3 DNA sequence: TGTGCCAGCAGCTTAAACCCAAGGGCAGGGCACAATGAGCAGTTCTTC. The chain joins TRBV11-2 to TRBJ2-1; D may be TRBD1 (5 bases). V was clipped by 2 bases and J by 5 bases, with 16 bases between them. Germline-derived CDR1 and CDR2 are SGHAT and FQNNGV. CDR3 size: 16 residues. Using reference TRBV11-2 and TRBJ2-1 for the parts outside the CDR3, the full variable domain is EAGVAQSPRYKIIEKRQSVAFWCNPISGHATLYWYQQILGQGPKLLIQFQNNGVVDDSQLPKDRFSAERLKGVDSTLKIQPAKLEDSAVYLCASSLNPRAGHNEQFFGPGTRLTVL.

The chain couples TRBV27 to TRBJ1-5; perhaps TRBD1 as D (5 bases). Germline V CDR1 and CDR2: MNHEY, SMNVEV (reference sequence). The germline V and J ends were trimmed by 5 bases and 4 bases, with 18 bases remaining between them. This CDR3 region has 16 residues. The CDR3 DNA reads as TGTGCCAGCAGTCCCCAAAGGTCCAGGGTAAATCAGCCCCAGCATTTT. Amino acids: CASSPQRSRVNQPQHF.

This chain links TRBV10-3 with TRBJ1-1; 11 nucleotides line up with TRBD1. The V segment lost 6 bases and the J segment 1 base; nucleotides outside the gene matches: 13. The germline CDR1 and CDR2 sequences are ENHRY and SYGVKD. The CDR3 runs 18 residues. In DNA form, the CDR3 reads TGTGCCATCAGAGACTCGGACAGGGGGCGCCAGGCGAACACTGAAGCTTTCTTT. This encodes CAIRDSDRGRQANTEAFF.

The chain links TRBV7-8 to TRBJ2-1, with a weak D call TRBD2 (5 bases). In germline, CDR1 is SGHVS, CDR2 FQNEAQ. With 1 base removed from V and 8 bases from J, the gap between germline ends came to 9 bases. The CDR3 spans 13 residues. The CDR3 nucleotides are TGTGCCAGCAGCTTAGGAGGGTACGATGAGCAGTTCTTC. Amino acids: CASSLGGYDEQFF.

V and J are TRBV5-6 and TRBJ1-5, with D tentatively TRBD1 (5 bases). This CDR3 has 14 amino acids. Germline assignment: CDR1 SGHDT and CDR2 YYEEEE. V was cut by 2 bases and J by 6 bases, with 12 bases left in between. As DNA, the CDR3 is TGTGCCAGCAGCTTAAAGGGGATGGTTCAGCCCCAGCATTTT. It codes for CASSLKGMVQPQHF.

The chain is built from TRBV30 and TRBJ2-5, with TRBD2 identical over 7 bases. The V and J ends lost 0 bases and 10 bases, in that order; junction bases with no gene match: 2. Per the germline V gene, CDR1 is GTSNPN and CDR2 is SVGIG (reference sequence). The CDR3 extends over 11 amino acids. The CDR3 here is CAWSVPGGQYF. CDR3 in DNA: TGTGCCTGGAGTGTACCGGGGGGCCAGTACTTC.

This clone came up once. The CDR3 coding sequence is TGTGCCAGCAGTGAAGATGAGATTAACTATGGCTACACCTTC. Amino acid sequence: CASSEDEINYGYTF. The rearrangement joins TRBV6-1 to TRBJ1-2; D gene ambiguous. The CDR3 sequence is 14 residues long. Per the germline V gene, CDR1 is MNHNS and CDR2 is SASEGT. Deletions cut 1 base from V and 1 base from J, with 7 bases between.

The rearrangement uses TRBV4-1 and TRBJ2-7; tentatively, D is TRBD1 (5 bases). Germline V CDR1 and CDR2: MGHRA, YSYEKL. CDR3 length equals 14 residues. The V end lost 1 base, the J end lost 3 bases, and 10 bases lay between the germline ends. CDR3 protein: CASSQAATVYEQYF. CDR3 DNA sequence: TGCGCCAGCAGCCAAGCTGCGACAGTCTACGAGCAGTACTTC.

The rearrangement joins TRBV18 to TRBJ1-1, with D perhaps matching TRBD1 (5 bases). The CDR3 contains 13 residues. Trimming stripped 4 bases from V and 1 base from J, with 7 bases between. Germline V gene sequence: CDR1 KGHSH, CDR2 LQKENI. The chain's CDR3 is CASSLGGNTEAFF. The DNA of the CDR3 is TGTGCCAGCTCACTGGGGGGGAACACTGAAGCTTTCTTT.

The V gene is TRBV7-9, the J gene TRBJ1-1; TRBD1 matches 8 bases. The V gene end was trimmed by 5 bases and the J gene end by 0 bases; junction bases not matched to a gene: 14. The CDR3 extends over 18 amino acids. CDR1 and CDR2 from the germline V gene are SEHNR and FQNEAQ (reference sequence). The CDR3 protein is CASSARQGPDQLNTEAFF. The CDR3 DNA sequence: TGTGCCAGCAGCGCCCGACAGGGGCCCGACCAGCTGAACACTGAAGCTTTCTTT.

This clone was detected only once. The chain employs TRBV18 and TRBJ1-1; D might be TRBD1 (6 bases). CDR3 length: 16 amino acids. Trimming took 2 bases from V and 1 from J, leaving 14 bases between them. Germline CDR1 KGHSH, CDR2 LQKENI. This CDR3 is CASSPIGGGRNTEAFF. Written as DNA, the CDR3 is TGTGCCAGCTCACCAATTGGTGGGGGCAGGAACACTGAAGCTTTCTTT.

The genes are TRBV7-6 and TRBJ1-1; possibly TRBD1 for D (6 bases). Germline CDR1 SGHVS, CDR2 FNYEAQ. The CDR3 is 13 amino acids. V was trimmed by 5 bases and J by 3 bases, leaving 10 bases between them. The CDR3 protein is CASSIYRDTEAFF. The CDR3 bases are TGTGCCAGCAGCATATACAGGGACACTGAAGCTTTCTTT. Combining the CDR3 with reference TRBV7-6 and TRBJ1-1 gives the whole variable domain GAGVSQSPRYKVTKRGQDVALRCDPISGHVSLYWYRQALGQGPEFLTYFNYEAQQDKSGLPNDRFSAERPEGSISTLTIQRTEQRDSAMYRCASSIYRDTEAFFGQGTRLTVV.

Concerning this clone: Other DNA sequences in the sample encode the same CDR3. The rearrangement links TRBV10-2 to TRBJ1-2; D possibly corresponds to TRBD1 (6 bases). The length of the CDR3 is 13 residues. V dropped 3 bases and J dropped 3 bases, with 8 bases sitting between them. Germline V gives CDR1 WSHSY, CDR2 SAAADI. The CDR3 DNA follows: TGCGCCAGCAGTGAAGGACAGTACTATGGCTACACCTTC. Protein product: CASSEGQYYGYTF.

The rearrangement uses TRBV2 and TRBJ2-7, with 7 nucleotides matching TRBD2. The CDR3 loop spans 14 amino acids. Germline V gene data show CDR1 as SNHLY and CDR2 as FYNNEI. The ends lost 2 bases at V and 6 bases at J; junction bases unmatched: 7. CDR3 sequence (DNA): TGTGCCAGCAGTGAAAAGAGACTAGCAACCGAGCAGTACTTC. It translates to CASSEKRLATEQYF.